Below, 17 T cell receptor beta chains from the same sample are listed, as sequenced in a study of healthy donors' naive CD4 and CD8 T cells. Each TCR library used around 0.5 ug of total RNA and a linear amplification protocol. Via MiXCR, TCRdb re-called the reads, giving one row per CDR3 protein. The table includes around 200,000 distinct CDR3 sequences, 65% to 75% detected once. The sample taken for sequencing was naive CD4+ and CD8+ T cells sorted from blood, pooled from several donors. The receptor source for this set is a pool of human donors in good health; the sample pools cells from several healthy donors.

The chain recombines TRBV29-1 with TRBJ2-1; D ambiguous. V was cut by 7 bases and J by 8 bases, with 12 bases left in between. Per germline, CDR1 SQVTM and CDR2 ANQGSEA. The CDR3 runs to 11 residues. CDR3 bases: TGCAGCGGTGGGCTTAGGGATGAGCAGTTCTTC. Translated, it gives CSGGLRDEQFF.

This clonotype came up a few times. The chain employs TRBV29-1 and TRBJ2-3; 10 bases match TRBD2. CDR3 length: 13 residues. Per the germline V gene, CDR1 is SQVTM and CDR2 is ANQGSEA. Unmatched junction bases numbered 3, after V lost 6 bases and J lost 3 bases. For the CDR3, the DNA is TGCAGCGTGTTGACTAGCGGGACAGATACGCAGTATTTT. Translation: CSVLTSGTDTQYF.

This rearrangement joins TRBV5-5 to TRBJ2-4; unclear D gene. The CDR3 is made up of 11 amino acids. CDR1 is SGHKS, CDR2 YYEKEE, per germline (reference sequence). Trimming shortened V by 4 bases and J by 8 bases, and 7 bases separated the two germline ends. The CDR3 DNA follows: TGTGCCAGCAGCCCCGGCCACATTCAGTACTTC. Amino acids: CASSPGHIQYF.

This chain uses TRBV5-6 with TRBJ1-5; D is unresolved. The CDR3 extends over 14 amino acids. The V and J ends lost 2 bases and 4 bases respectively, with 10 bases between them. Germline V CDR1 and CDR2: SGHDT, YYEEEE. The CDR3 region has the DNA TGTGCCAGCAGCTTCTCTAAGGTTAATCAGCCCCAGCATTTT. It is translated as CASSFSKVNQPQHF. Supplemented by reference TRBV5-6 and TRBJ1-5, the full variable domain reads DAGVTQSPTHLIKTRGQQVTLRCSPKSGHDTVSWYQQALGQGPQFIFQYYEEEERQRGNFPDRFSGHQFPNYSSELNVNALLLGDSALYLCASSFSKVNQPQHFGDGTRLSIL.

The chain couples TRBV6-6 to TRBJ1-1, with D possibly matching TRBD1 (6 bases). This CDR3 spans 15 amino acids. The V and J ends lost 0 bases and 2 bases respectively, with 10 bases between them. Germline values: CDR1 MNHNY, CDR2 SVGAGI (reference sequence). The CDR3: CASSYSARGNTEAFF. The CDR3 DNA reads as TGTGCCAGCAGTTACTCGGCCAGGGGCAACACTGAAGCTTTCTTT.

As for this clonotype: One end of the junction varies from germline; a read error may be responsible. The chain's CDR3 is CASSPQGGVGEAQYF. CDR3 DNA: TGTGCCAGCAGTCCCCAAGGAGGGGTCGGAGAGGCCCAGTACTTC. The V and J genes are TRBV27 and TRBJ2-5; D is possibly TRBD2 (6 bases). The CDR3 covers 15 residues. Germline CDR1 MNHEY, CDR2 SMNVEV (reference sequence).

The count of this clonotype is one. The chain combines TRBV11-1 with TRBJ2-3; no definite D call. Germline V gene data show CDR1 as SGHAT and CDR2 as FQDESV (reference sequence). Trimming shortened V by 2 bases and J by 1 base, and 4 bases separated the two germline ends. The CDR3 runs to 13 residues. CDR3 DNA sequence: TGTGCCAGCAGCTTAACAGGCACAGATACGCAGTATTTT. Translating it yields CASSLTGTDTQYF.

CDR3 nucleotide sequence: TGTGCCAGCAGTCAAACGGGAGTAGCGCAGTACTTC. Its translation is CASSQTGVAQYF. The chain has TRBV6-6 and TRBJ2-7, with D perhaps matching TRBD2 (6 bases). Germline CDR1 MNHNY, CDR2 SVGAGI (reference sequence). Trimming cost V 5 bases and J 9 bases, with 14 bases left between them. The CDR3 runs 12 residues.

Of note for this clonotype: A read error may produce the germline difference seen at one junction end. This chain joins TRBV5-5 and TRBJ2-1; 11 nucleotides agree with TRBD2. This CDR3 comprises 19 residues. Germline CDR1 is SGHKS and CDR2 is YYEKEE (reference sequence). CDR3 loop: CASSGGRPTSGGPYNGQFF. CDR3 coding DNA: TGTGCCAGCAGCGGAGGGCGTCCTACTAGCGGGGGTCCCTACAATGGGCAGTTCTTC.

The chain's CDR3 is CASSYLGNTEAFF. The CDR3 bases are TGTGCCAGCAGTTACTTGGGGAACACTGAAGCTTTCTTT. The rearrangement links TRBV6-5 to TRBJ1-1; no definite D call. The germline V gene has CDR1 MNHEY and CDR2 SVGAGI. V dropped 1 base and J dropped 1 base, with 4 bases sitting between them. The CDR3 loop spans 13 amino acids.

The J gene is TRBJ2-7, the V gene TRBV19, with D possibly TRBD1 on 5 matching bases. The V gene's germline CDR1 is LNHDA and CDR2 SQIVND (reference sequence). V was trimmed by 0 bases and J by 7 bases, leaving 10 bases between them. The CDR3 is made up of 13 amino acids. CDR3 in amino acids: CASSIDRVGEQYF. The CDR3 DNA is TGTGCCAGTAGTATAGACAGGGTTGGAGAGCAGTACTTC.

This clonotype was seen a handful of times. The chain joins TRBV30 to TRBJ1-2; D is perhaps TRBD1 (5 bases). The CDR3 loop spans 14 amino acids. Germline V gene sequence: CDR1 GTSNPN, CDR2 SVGIG (reference sequence). Trimming took 3 bases from V and 4 from J, leaving 15 bases between them. The CDR3: CAWRRGVPTYGYTF. CDR3 nucleotides: TGTGCCTGGAGAAGGGGTGTCCCAACCTATGGCTACACCTTC.

This clonotype was recorded a few times. The V and J genes are TRBV19 and TRBJ2-3; the match to TRBD1 covers 8 bases. This CDR3 has 15 amino acids. The V and J ends lost 6 bases and 0 bases, in that order; junction bases with no gene match: 5. Germline CDR1 LNHDA, CDR2 SQIVND (reference sequence). The CDR3 nucleotides are TGTGCCAGTAGAAAACAGGGGGTTAGCACAGATACGCAGTATTTT. Encoded protein: CASRKQGVSTDTQYF. The full variable domain, in which reference TRBV19 and TRBJ2-3 provide the parts outside the CDR3, is DGGITQSPKYLFRKEGQNVTLSCEQNLNHDAMYWYRQDPGQGLRLIYYSQIVNDFQKGDIAEGYSVSREKKESFPLTVTSAQKNPTAFYLCASRKQGVSTDTQYFGPGTRLTVL.

The chain joins TRBV6-5 to TRBJ2-3; D unclear. Germline V gene sequence: CDR1 MNHEY, CDR2 SVGAGI. The length of the CDR3 is 15 residues. V was shortened by 6 bases and J by 0 bases, with 13 bases between the two germline ends. The CDR3 DNA is TGTGCCAGCAGACAAGACGTTTCTAGCACAGATACGCAGTATTTT. It specifies CASRQDVSSTDTQYF.

The chain recombines TRBV29-1 with TRBJ2-3, with TRBD2 matching 11 bases. The ends lost 5 bases at V and 0 bases at J; junction bases unmatched: 13. Germline assignment: CDR1 SQVTM and CDR2 ANQGSEA. This CDR3 is built from 18 residues. This chain's CDR3 is CSVRLRTSGGRSTDTQYF. In nucleotides, the CDR3 is TGCAGCGTTCGGCTCCGAACTAGCGGGGGCCGCAGCACAGATACGCAGTATTTT.

This rearrangement joins TRBV29-1 to TRBJ2-1, with D perhaps TRBD2 (5 bases). The CDR3 consists of 14 residues. Trimming stripped 4 bases from V and 4 bases from J, with 14 bases between. From germline, CDR1 is SQVTM and CDR2 ANQGSEA. DNA of the CDR3: TGCAGCGTTGGTGGAGGCGAACCATACAATGAGCAGTTCTTC. It yields the protein CSVGGGEPYNEQFF.

The genes are TRBV19 and TRBJ1-5; D possibly corresponds to TRBD1 (5 bases). The CDR3 contains 16 residues. CDR1 and CDR2 (germline): LNHDA, SQIVND (reference sequence). V lost 4 bases and J 5 bases, leaving 18 bases between the germline ends. CDR3 nucleotides: TGTGCCAGTAGTAATGGGGCGCAGCATGTGGATCAGCCCCAGCATTTT. It is translated as CASSNGAQHVDQPQHF. Full variable domain (remainder filled in from reference TRBV19 and TRBJ1-5): DGGITQSPKYLFRKEGQNVTLSCEQNLNHDAMYWYRQDPGQGLRLIYYSQIVNDFQKGDIAEGYSVSREKKESFPLTVTSAQKNPTAFYLCASSNGAQHVDQPQHFGDGTRLSIL.